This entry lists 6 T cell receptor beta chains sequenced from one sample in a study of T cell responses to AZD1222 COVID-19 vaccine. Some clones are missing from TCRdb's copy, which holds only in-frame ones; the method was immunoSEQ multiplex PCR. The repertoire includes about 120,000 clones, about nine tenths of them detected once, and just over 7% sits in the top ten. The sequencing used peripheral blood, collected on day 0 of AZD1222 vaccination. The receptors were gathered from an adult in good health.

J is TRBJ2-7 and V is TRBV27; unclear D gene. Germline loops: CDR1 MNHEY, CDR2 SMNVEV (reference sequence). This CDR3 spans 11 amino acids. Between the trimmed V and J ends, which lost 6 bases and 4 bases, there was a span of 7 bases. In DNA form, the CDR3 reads TGTGCCAGCAGCGACCTTTACGAGCAGTACTTC. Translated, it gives CASSDLYEQYF.

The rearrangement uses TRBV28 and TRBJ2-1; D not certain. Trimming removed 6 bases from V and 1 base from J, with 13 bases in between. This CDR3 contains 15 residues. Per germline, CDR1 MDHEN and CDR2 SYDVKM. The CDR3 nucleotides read TGTGCCAGCAGGTTACAGCGTACTTCCTACAATGAGCAGTTCTTC. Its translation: CASRLQRTSYNEQFF.

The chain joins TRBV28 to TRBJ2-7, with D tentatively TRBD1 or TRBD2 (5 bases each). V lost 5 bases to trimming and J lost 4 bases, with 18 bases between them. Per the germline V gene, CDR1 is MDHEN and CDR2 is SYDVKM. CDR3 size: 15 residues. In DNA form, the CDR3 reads TGTGCCAGCAGTGGGCCCCAGGGAGTAGTTTACGAGCAGTACTTC. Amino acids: CASSGPQGVVYEQYF.

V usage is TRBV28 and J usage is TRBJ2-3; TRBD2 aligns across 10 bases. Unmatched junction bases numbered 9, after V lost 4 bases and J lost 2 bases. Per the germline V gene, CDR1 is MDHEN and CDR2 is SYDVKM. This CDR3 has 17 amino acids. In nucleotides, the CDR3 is TGTGCCAGCAGTTCCCCAGCGGGAGGGCAAGCCACAGATACGCAGTATTTT. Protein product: CASSSPAGGQATDTQYF.

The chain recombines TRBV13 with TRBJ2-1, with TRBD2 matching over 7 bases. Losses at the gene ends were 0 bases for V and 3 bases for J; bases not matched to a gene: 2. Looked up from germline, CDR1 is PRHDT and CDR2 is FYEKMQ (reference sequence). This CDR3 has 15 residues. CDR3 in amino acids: CASSLGGRGYNEQFF. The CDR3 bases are TGTGCCAGCAGCTTAGGAGGGAGGGGCTACAATGAGCAGTTCTTC.

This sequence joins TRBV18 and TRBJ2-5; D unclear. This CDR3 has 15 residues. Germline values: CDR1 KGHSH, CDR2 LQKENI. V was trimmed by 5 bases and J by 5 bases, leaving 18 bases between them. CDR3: CASSSPSADRETQYF. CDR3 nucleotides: TGTGCCAGCTCATCGCCGTCGGCTGATAGGGAGACCCAGTACTTC.